Sequencing of this T cell receptor (beta chain) was carried out in a study of T cells in Graves' hyperthyroidism and ophthalmopathy. Template material for amplifying TCR beta CDR3 regions consisted of RNA transcripts. An initial round of RT-PCR targeting the TCR CDR3 relied on the HTBI primer set. Via MiXCR, TCRdb re-called the multiplex PCR reads, giving one row per CDR3 protein. The data hold roughly 240,000 distinct CDR3 sequences, with almost 25% observed a single time. V was pared by 6 bases and J by 2 bases, with 17 bases between. CDR3 length: 15 residues. CDR1 is MDHEN, CDR2 SYDVKM, per germline.

The material sequenced was blood. The rearrangement joins TRBV28 to TRBJ2-7; maybe TRBD1 (6 bases). The sequence was collected from a woman aged 40 to 55 with Graves' ophthalmopathy. Written as DNA, the CDR3 is TGTGCCAGCAGGCAGATGGGGGCTCTTACCTACGAGCAGTACTTC. Translation: CASRQMGALTYEQYF.